The source of this TCR beta chain is a study of blood T cell repertoires in COVID-19. Assay used: immunoSEQ multiplex PCR; TCRdb lists only in-frame clones, some missing. Here the sample spans roughly 500,000 clones, 75% to 90% being singletons. V shed 6 bases and J shed 0 bases, with 9 bases lying between them. The CDR3 has 14 residues. Germline CDR1 is MDHEN and CDR2 is SYDVKM. This receptor was taken from a woman in her sixties who had recovered from COVID-19. Source material: PBMCs or T cells enriched from blood (not recorded which). The J gene is TRBJ1-3, the V gene TRBV28, with unresolved D. CDR3 in DNA: TGTGCCAGCAGGATTCAGAACTCTGGAAACACCATATATTTT. This translates into CASRIQNSGNTIYF.